This TCR beta chain comes out of a study of human T cells and chemical hapten exposure. Study as a whole: Patch tests applied 0.01% DPC to the upper back, read at 6 days. The patient population, which was mostly female, had alopecia areata, totalis or universalis. Overall study findings and caveats: Relative to control repertoires, expanded TCRs gave rise to significantly more large CDR3 similarity clusters.

TCRdb re-derived calls from the RACE reads in MiXCR, one entry per CDR3 protein. The data contain tens of thousands of distinct CDR3 sequences, 9.5% to 15% of them seen just once; the ten biggest clones take up about 6%. Between the trimmed V and J ends, which lost 4 bases and 7 bases, there was a span of 9 bases. Germline V gives CDR1 SGDLS, CDR2 YYNGEE. The CDR3 loop spans 12 amino acids. This clonotype was detected a few times. Its matching antigen is unknown. Documented time point: pre-sensitization, week 0. Stated treatment: therapeutic diphenylcyclopropenone sensitization with weekly scalp DPC. The chain recombines TRBV9 with TRBJ2-1; D possibly matches TRBD1 or TRBD2 (5 bases each). The starting material was whole blood, obtained in connection with sensitization to the hapten diphenylcyclopropenone (DPC). The clonotype originates from a woman in her 30s with alopecia areata. Some clones in this sample may be carry-over from other donors' samples. CDR3 sequence reads: CASSPGANEQFF. The CDR3, as DNA: TGTGCCAGCAGCCCCGGGGCTAATGAGCAGTTCTTC.